Shown below are 2 T cell receptor beta chains from a single sample sequenced in a study of response to subunit inactivated influenza vaccine. A single record per CDR3 protein comes from TCRdb applying MiXCR to the RT-PCR reads. The sample records about 620,000 distinct CDR3 sequences, over 9.5% being singletons. This sample comprised PBMCs from blood, obtained on the day of vaccination. The receptors stem from a man between 45 and 60 years old who received an inactivated influenza vaccine.

V and J are TRBV20-1 and TRBJ1-2; TRBD1 might be the D (6 bases). V lost 6 bases to trimming and J lost 2 bases, with 16 bases between them. CDR3 size: 14 residues. Germline V lookup: CDR1 DFQATT, CDR2 SNEGSKA (reference sequence). For the CDR3, the DNA is TGCAGTGCAACCGGGACACTCGTAAACTATGGCTACACCTTC. Translated: CSATGTLVNYGYTF.

The chain recombines TRBV5-1 with TRBJ2-5; no clear D. The CDR3 loop spans 15 amino acids. The V end lost 3 bases, the J end lost 2 bases, and 14 bases lay between the germline ends. Germline CDR1 reads SGHRS; CDR2 reads YFSETQ. This CDR3 is CASSSFIGRQETQYF. As DNA, the CDR3 is TGCGCCAGCAGCTCTTTTATAGGACGGCAAGAGACCCAGTACTTC.